A single sample gave rise to the 5 T cell receptor beta chains below, sequenced in a study of T cell responses to AZD1222 COVID-19 vaccine. The data were produced by immunoSEQ multiplex PCR, yet TCRdb's version contains in-frame clones alone and is incomplete. Here the sample spans approximately 110,000 clones, about 90% being singletons. The source was peripheral blood, collected on day 0 of AZD1222 vaccination. The receptors stem from an adult in good health.

The rearrangement uses TRBV5-4 and TRBJ1-3, with TRBD1 identical over 7 bases. In germline, CDR1 is SGHNT, CDR2 YYREEE (reference sequence). This CDR3 comprises 15 residues. V was clipped by 3 bases and J by 2 bases; unmatched bases: 5. This chain's CDR3 is CASSSAGQPGNTIYF. The CDR3 bases are TGTGCCAGCAGCTCGGCGGGACAGCCTGGAAACACCATATATTTT.

This chain links TRBV24-1 with TRBJ1-5, with TRBD1 identical over 10 bases. Germline values: CDR1 KGHDR, CDR2 SFDVKD. Trimming removed 9 bases from V and 0 bases from J; junction bases left unmatched: 16. This CDR3 has 19 amino acids. CDR3 in amino acids: CATPVPGQGLEFSNQPQHF. CDR3 sequence (DNA): TGTGCCACCCCGGTACCGGGACAGGGGTTAGAATTTAGCAATCAGCCCCAGCATTTT.

The V call is TRBV7-8, the J call TRBJ2-5; D may be TRBD1 or TRBD2 (5 bases each). V dropped 4 bases and J dropped 2 bases, with 23 bases sitting between them. Germline V CDR1 and CDR2: SGHVS, FQNEAQ. The CDR3 sequence is 18 residues long. CDR3: CASSSIPGFSRAQETQYF. CDR3 bases: TGTGCCAGCAGCTCGATCCCGGGGTTTAGCAGGGCACAAGAGACCCAGTACTTC.

This chain connects TRBV7-3 to TRBJ1-1; D gene unclear. V lost 1 base to trimming and J lost 0 bases, with 3 bases between them. Germline loops: CDR1 SGHTA, CDR2 FQGTGA. The length of the CDR3 is 13 residues. In DNA form, the CDR3 reads TGTGCCAGCAGCTTAAGAATGAACACTGAAGCTTTCTTT. Amino acids: CASSLRMNTEAFF.

The chain employs TRBV7-8 and TRBJ2-7, with D perhaps matching TRBD1 (6 bases). V lost 5 bases and J 5 bases, leaving 19 bases between the germline ends. The germline V gene encodes CDR1 SGHVS and CDR2 FQNEAQ. The length of the CDR3 is 15 residues. The CDR3 protein is CASSPMDSAGDEQYF. CDR3 in DNA: TGTGCCAGCAGCCCAATGGACAGTGCTGGGGACGAGCAGTACTTC.